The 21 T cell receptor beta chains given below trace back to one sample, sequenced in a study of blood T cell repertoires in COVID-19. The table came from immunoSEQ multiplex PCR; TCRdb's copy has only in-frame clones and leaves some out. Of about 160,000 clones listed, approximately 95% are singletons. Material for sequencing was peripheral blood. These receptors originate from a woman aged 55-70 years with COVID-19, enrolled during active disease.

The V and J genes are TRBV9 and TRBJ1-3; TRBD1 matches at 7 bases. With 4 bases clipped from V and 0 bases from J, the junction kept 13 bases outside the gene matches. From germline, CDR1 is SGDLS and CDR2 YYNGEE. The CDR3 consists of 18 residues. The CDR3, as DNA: TGTGCCAGCAGCTTTACCGGGACAGCCTTGCACTCTGGAAACACCATATATTTT. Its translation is CASSFTGTALHSGNTIYF.

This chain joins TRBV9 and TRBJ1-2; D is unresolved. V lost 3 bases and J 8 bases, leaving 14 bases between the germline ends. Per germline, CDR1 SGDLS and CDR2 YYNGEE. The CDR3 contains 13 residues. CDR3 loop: CASSASSSGGYTF. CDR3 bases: TGTGCCAGCAGCGCCTCGAGCAGCGGCGGCTACACCTTC.

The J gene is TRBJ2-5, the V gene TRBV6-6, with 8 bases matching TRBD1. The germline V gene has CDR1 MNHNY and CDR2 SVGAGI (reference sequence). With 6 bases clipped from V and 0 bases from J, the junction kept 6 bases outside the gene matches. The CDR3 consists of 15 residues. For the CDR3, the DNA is TGTGCCAGCAGACGCCAGGGGGCAGACCAAGAGACCCAGTACTTC. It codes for CASRRQGADQETQYF.

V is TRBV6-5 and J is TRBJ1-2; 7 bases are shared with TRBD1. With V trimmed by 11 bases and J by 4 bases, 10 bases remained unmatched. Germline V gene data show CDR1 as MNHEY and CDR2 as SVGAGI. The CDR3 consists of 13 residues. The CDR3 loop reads CAGRLTGIYGYTF. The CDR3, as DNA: TGTGCCGGAAGACTGACAGGGATCTATGGCTACACCTTC.

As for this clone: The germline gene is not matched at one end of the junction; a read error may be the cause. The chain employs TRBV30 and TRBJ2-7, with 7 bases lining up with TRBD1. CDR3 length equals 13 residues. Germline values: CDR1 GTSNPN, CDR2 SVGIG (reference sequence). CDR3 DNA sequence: TGTGCCTGGAGGTATAAAGGAATCGGGACAGTGGGGTTC. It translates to CAWRYKGIGTVGF.

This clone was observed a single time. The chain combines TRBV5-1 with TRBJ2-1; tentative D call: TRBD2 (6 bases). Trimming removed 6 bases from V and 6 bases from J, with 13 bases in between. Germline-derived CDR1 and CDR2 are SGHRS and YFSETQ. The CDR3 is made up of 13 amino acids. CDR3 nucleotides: TGCGCCAGCACCCCAGGAGGGAGCAATGAGCAGTTCTTC. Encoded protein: CASTPGGSNEQFF.

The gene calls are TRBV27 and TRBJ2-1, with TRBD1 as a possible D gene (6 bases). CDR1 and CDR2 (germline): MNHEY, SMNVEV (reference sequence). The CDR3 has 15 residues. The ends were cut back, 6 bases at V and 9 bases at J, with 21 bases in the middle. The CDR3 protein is CASSPATQSTGEQFF. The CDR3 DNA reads TGTGCCAGCAGCCCAGCCACCCAATCGACAGGTGAGCAGTTCTTC.

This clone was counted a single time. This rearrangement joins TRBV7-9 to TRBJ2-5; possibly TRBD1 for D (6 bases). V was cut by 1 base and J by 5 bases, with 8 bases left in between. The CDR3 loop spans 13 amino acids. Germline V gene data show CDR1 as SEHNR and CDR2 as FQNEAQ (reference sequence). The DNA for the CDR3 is TGTGCCAGCAGCTTAGTAGGACAGGAGACCCAGTACTTC. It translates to CASSLVGQETQYF.

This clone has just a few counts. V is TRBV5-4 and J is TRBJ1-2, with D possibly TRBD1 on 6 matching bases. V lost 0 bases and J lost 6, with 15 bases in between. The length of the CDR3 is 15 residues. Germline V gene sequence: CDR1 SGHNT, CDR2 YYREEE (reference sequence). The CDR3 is CASSLEYGGANGYTF. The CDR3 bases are TGTGCCAGCAGCTTGGAGTATGGGGGGGCGAATGGCTACACCTTC.

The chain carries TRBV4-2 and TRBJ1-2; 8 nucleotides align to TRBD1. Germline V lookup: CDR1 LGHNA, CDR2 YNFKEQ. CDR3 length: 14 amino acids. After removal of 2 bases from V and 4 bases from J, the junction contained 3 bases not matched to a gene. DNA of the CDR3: TGTGCCAGCAGCCAACGCGGGACAGGCTATGGCTACACCTTC. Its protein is CASSQRGTGYGYTF.

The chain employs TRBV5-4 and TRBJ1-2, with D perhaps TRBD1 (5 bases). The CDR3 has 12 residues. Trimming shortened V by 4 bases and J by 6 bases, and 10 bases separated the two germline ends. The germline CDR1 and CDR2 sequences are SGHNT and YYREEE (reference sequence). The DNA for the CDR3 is TGTGCCAGCAGCCCTCAGGGAAATGGCTACACCTTC. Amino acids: CASSPQGNGYTF.

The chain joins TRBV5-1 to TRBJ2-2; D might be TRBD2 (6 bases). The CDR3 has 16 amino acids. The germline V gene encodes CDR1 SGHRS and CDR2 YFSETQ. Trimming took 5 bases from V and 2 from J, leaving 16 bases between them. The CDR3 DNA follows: TGCGCCAGCAGTTTTTTGCGGGGCTCAAACACCGGGGAGCTGTTTTTT. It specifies CASSFLRGSNTGELFF.

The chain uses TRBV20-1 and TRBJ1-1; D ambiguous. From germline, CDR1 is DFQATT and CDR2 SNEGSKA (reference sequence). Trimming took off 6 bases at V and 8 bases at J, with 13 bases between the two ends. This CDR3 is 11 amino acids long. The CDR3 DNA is TGCAGTGCCGGCACTGGAGACGAAGCTTTCTTT. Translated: CSAGTGDEAFF.

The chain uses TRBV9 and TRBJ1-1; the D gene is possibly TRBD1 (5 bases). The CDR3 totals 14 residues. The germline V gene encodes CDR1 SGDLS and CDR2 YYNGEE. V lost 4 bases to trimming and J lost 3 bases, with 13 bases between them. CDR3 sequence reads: CASSPTQGYTEAFF. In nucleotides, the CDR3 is TGTGCCAGCAGCCCAACTCAGGGTTACACTGAAGCTTTCTTT.

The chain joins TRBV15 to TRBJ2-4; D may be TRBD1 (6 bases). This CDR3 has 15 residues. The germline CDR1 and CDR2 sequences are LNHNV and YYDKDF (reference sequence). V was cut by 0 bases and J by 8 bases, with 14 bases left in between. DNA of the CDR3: TGTGCCACCAGCAGAGATCCGGGGAACAGGGACATTCAGTACTTC. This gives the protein CATSRDPGNRDIQYF.

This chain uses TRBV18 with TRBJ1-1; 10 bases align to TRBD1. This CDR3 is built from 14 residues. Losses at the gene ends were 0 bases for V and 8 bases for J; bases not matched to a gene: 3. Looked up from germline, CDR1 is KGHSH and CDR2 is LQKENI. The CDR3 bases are TGTGCCAGCTCACCACCGGACAGGGGGGCAGAAGCTTTCTTT. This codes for CASSPPDRGAEAFF.

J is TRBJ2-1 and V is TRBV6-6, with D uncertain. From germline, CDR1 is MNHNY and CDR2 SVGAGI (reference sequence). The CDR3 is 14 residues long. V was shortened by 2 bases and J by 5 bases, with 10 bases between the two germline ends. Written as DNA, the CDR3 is TGTGCCAGCAGTTACAATGACTGGGACAATGAGCAGTTCTTC. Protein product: CASSYNDWDNEQFF.

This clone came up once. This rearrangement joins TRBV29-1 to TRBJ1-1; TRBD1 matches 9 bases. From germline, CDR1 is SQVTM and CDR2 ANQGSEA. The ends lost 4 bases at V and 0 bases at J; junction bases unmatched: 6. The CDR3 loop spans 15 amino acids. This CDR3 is CSVAGQGFMNTEAFF. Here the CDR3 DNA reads TGCAGCGTTGCGGGACAGGGTTTCATGAACACTGAAGCTTTCTTT. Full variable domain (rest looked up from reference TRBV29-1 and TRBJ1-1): SAVISQKPSRDICQRGTSLTIQCQVDSQVTMMFWYRQQPGQSLTLIATANQGSEATYESGFVIDKFPISRPNLTFSTLTVSNMSPEDSSIYLCSVAGQGFMNTEAFFGQGTRLTVV.

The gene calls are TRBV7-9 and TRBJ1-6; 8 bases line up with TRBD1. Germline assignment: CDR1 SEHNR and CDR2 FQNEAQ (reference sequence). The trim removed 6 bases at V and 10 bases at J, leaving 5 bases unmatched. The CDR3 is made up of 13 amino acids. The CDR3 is CASREDRVSPLHF. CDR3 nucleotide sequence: TGTGCCAGCAGAGAGGACAGGGTCTCACCCCTCCACTTT.

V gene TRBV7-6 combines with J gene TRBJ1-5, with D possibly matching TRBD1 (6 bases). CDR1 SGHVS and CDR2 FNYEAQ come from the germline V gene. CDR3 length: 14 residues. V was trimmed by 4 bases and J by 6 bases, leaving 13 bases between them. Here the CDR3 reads CASSSGVGGQPQHF. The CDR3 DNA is TGTGCCAGCAGCTCAGGGGTAGGGGGTCAGCCCCAGCATTTT.

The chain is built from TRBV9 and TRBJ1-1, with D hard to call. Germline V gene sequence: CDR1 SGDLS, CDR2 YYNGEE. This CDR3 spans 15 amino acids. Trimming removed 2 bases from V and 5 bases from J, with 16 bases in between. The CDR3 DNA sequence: TGTGCCAGCAGCGTGTCATTTCTGGGCGTGACTGAAGCTTTCTTT. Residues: CASSVSFLGVTEAFF.